This TCR beta chain originates from a study of shared clonotypes between healthy human individuals. Assay used: immunoSEQ multiplex PCR; TCRdb lists only in-frame clones, some missing. This sample has approximately 2.4 million clones, with approximately 96% found just once. CDR3 size: 13 residues. Trimming stripped 2 bases from V and 3 bases from J, with 8 bases between. The V gene's germline CDR1 is MNHNY and CDR2 SVGAGI (reference sequence). V usage is TRBV6-6 and J usage is TRBJ2-7; D is ambiguous. The material sequenced was naive CD4+ T cells sorted from blood. Subset in this sample: CD45RA+ positively selected. This clonotype was obtained from a man between 18 and 35 years old in good health. CDR3 region: CASSYELIYEQYF. CDR3 nucleotides: TGTGCCAGCAGTTACGAGCTAATCTACGAGCAGTACTTC.